This is a list of T cell receptor beta chains from one sample in a study of shared clonotypes between healthy human individuals. Sequencing used immunoSEQ multiplex PCR; TCRdb keeps in-frame clones, though not all of them. Here the sample spans about 2.1 million clones, around 93% being singletons. Material for sequencing was naive CD8+ T cells from PBMCs. These receptors all come from a man aged 18 to 29 in good health. Some clones in this sample may be carry-over from other donors' samples. The CDR3 runs from the conserved cysteine through the conserved F or W. The D gene is left open where the match is weak. Only part of the rows carry a size: once, few, many, or a class if the clone is expanded.

j_call | v_call | clone_size | d_call | cdr3_aa | cdr3_nt
TRBJ1-2 | TRBV25-1 | once | NA | CASTLGGNYGYTF | TGTGCCAGTACTCTTGGGGGCAACTATGGCTACACCTTC
TRBJ2-2 | TRBV19 | NA | NA | CASSWGRYTGELFF | TGTGCCAGTAGCTGGGGACGGTACACCGGGGAGCTGTTTTTT
TRBJ1-1 | TRBV28 | NA | NA | CASSTQWQTPGAFF | TGTGCCAGCAGTACACAATGGCAGACACCCGGGGCTTTCTTT
TRBJ1-2 | TRBV30 | once | TRBD1 | CAWSPSTGGAVREGYTF | TGTGCCTGGAGTCCTTCGACAGGGGGCGCGGTAAGGGAAGGCTACACCTTC
TRBJ2-1 | TRBV9 | NA | TRBD2 | CASSVHGLAGGYPPGEQFF | TGTGCCAGCAGCGTTCACGGGCTAGCGGGAGGATATCCCCCGGGTGAGCAGTTCTTC
TRBJ2-1 | TRBV28 | NA | TRBD2 | CASSFPGLEESYNEQFF | TGTGCCAGCAGTTTTCCGGGACTAGAGGAATCCTACAATGAGCAGTTCTTC
TRBJ1-4 | TRBV5-6 | NA | TRBD1 | CASSSSDRAGEKLFF | TGTGCCAGCAGTTCAAGTGACAGGGCGGGAGAAAAACTGTTTTTT
TRBJ2-1 | TRBV21-1 | NA | NA | CAPPGPIGGRNEQFF | TGTGCCCCTCCAGGGCCCATAGGAGGGAGGAATGAGCAGTTCTTC
TRBJ2-1 | TRBV7-3 | NA | TRBD2 | CASSLAGGPYNEQFF | TGTGCCAGCAGCTTAGCGGGAGGGCCCTACAATGAGCAGTTCTTC
TRBJ2-4 | TRBV29-1 | NA | TRBD2 | CSAWTGGTNIQYF | TGCAGCGCATGGACGGGAGGGACAAACATTCAGTACTTC
TRBJ2-3 | TRBV27 | NA | TRBD2 | CASCLTWRGIQTDTQYF | TGTGCCAGCTGCCTCACTTGGCGGGGGATTCAGACAGATACGCAGTATTTT
TRBJ1-1 | TRBV2 | NA | NA | CASSESPGNTEAFF | TGTGCCAGCAGTGAATCCCCGGGGAACACTGAAGCTTTCTTT
TRBJ2-5 | TRBV29-1 | NA | TRBD2 | CSARTSRETQYF | TGCAGCGCTAGGACTAGCCGGGAGACCCAGTACTTC
TRBJ1-3 | TRBV28 | NA | TRBD1 | CASRRGQGADF | TGTGCCAGCAGGCGGGGACAGGGGGCTGATTTT
TRBJ1-4 | TRBV27 | NA | TRBD1 | CASRTGTNEKLFF | TGTGCCAGCAGGACAGGGACTAATGAAAAACTGTTTTTT
TRBJ2-3 | TRBV27 | NA | NA | CASSFRGITDTQYF | TGTGCCAGCAGTTTTAGGGGAATTACAGATACGCAGTATTTT
TRBJ1-2 | TRBV29-1 | NA | NA | CSDQGDYGYTF | TGCAGCGACCAGGGTGACTATGGCTACACCTTC
TRBJ2-3 | TRBV28 | NA | NA | CASRAYRPRNEKTDTQYF | TGTGCCAGCAGAGCTTACCGGCCCCGAAACGAGAAGACAGATACGCAGTATTTT
TRBJ2-7 | TRBV19 | NA | TRBD2 | CASSGLAGVPPYEQYF | TGTGCCAGTAGTGGGTTAGCGGGGGTCCCCCCCTACGAGCAGTACTTC
TRBJ1-1 | TRBV6-5 | NA | TRBD1 | CASSSRGLWTEAFF | TGTGCCAGCAGTTCCAGGGGGCTTTGGACTGAAGCTTTCTTT
TRBJ2-3 | TRBV5-1 | NA | NA | CASSLGGSSTDTQYF | TGCGCCAGCAGCTTGGGCGGCTCCAGCACAGATACGCAGTATTTT
TRBJ2-3 | TRBV12-5 | NA | NA | CASGVTRERQYF | TGTGCTAGTGGAGTCACCAGGGAAAGGCAGTATTTT
TRBJ2-1 | TRBV14 | NA | TRBD1 | CASSQDQRLQGVNEQFF | TGTGCCAGCAGCCAAGATCAACGACTACAGGGGGTCAATGAGCAGTTCTTC
TRBJ1-1 | TRBV9 | few | NA | CASSPGLNTEAFF | TGTGCCAGCAGCCCCGGATTGAACACTGAAGCTTTCTTT
TRBJ2-3 | TRBV27 | NA | NA | CASSNSGSTDTQYF | TGTGCCAGCAGTAACAGCGGGTCCACAGATACGCAGTATTTT
TRBJ2-7 | TRBV5-6 | once | NA | CASSPGRNTYEQYF | TGTGCCAGCAGCCCAGGCAGAAACACCTACGAGCAGTACTTC
TRBJ1-3 | TRBV13 | NA | NA | CASSFAPTVGNTIYF | TGTGCCAGCAGCTTCGCCCCCACGGTTGGAAACACCATATATTTT
TRBJ2-7 | TRBV30 | NA | NA | CACNRGGTDEQYF | TGTGCCTGCAACAGGGGAGGAACTGACGAGCAGTACTTC
TRBJ2-7 | TRBV7-6 | NA | NA | CASSLVAAPSYEQYF | TGTGCCAGCAGCTTAGTGGCAGCCCCGTCCTACGAGCAGTACTTC
TRBJ1-4 | TRBV14 | NA | NA | CASSQDTGSTKTEKLFF | TGTGCCAGCAGCCAAGATACTGGTTCCACCAAGACTGAAAAACTGTTTTTT
TRBJ1-1 | TRBV27 | few | TRBD1 | CASSYARGSTEAFF | TGTGCCAGCAGTTACGCCAGGGGGAGCACTGAAGCTTTCTTT
TRBJ2-3 | TRBV10-3 | NA | NA | CAISDPGTGTDTQYF | TGTGCCATCAGTGATCCTGGGACTGGCACAGATACGCAGTATTTT
TRBJ1-1 | TRBV5-4 | NA | TRBD1 | CASSLVVVDRGGNTEAFF | TGTGCCAGCAGCTTGGTGGTGGTGGACAGGGGGGGTAACACTGAAGCTTTCTTT
TRBJ1-1 | TRBV19 | few | NA | CASSFGLNTEAFF | TGTGCCAGTAGTTTCGGATTGAACACTGAAGCTTTCTTT
TRBJ2-7 | TRBV7-6 | NA | NA | CASSPLLGGYEQYF | TGTGCCAGCAGCCCCCTTTTGGGGGGTTACGAGCAGTACTTC
TRBJ2-7 | TRBV11-2 | NA | TRBD1 | CASSFLGQNYEQYF | TGTGCCAGCAGCTTTTTGGGACAGAACTACGAGCAGTACTTC
TRBJ2-2 | TRBV9 | NA | NA | CASSVDDRTTGELFF | TGTGCCAGCAGCGTAGATGACAGAACGACCGGGGAGCTGTTTTTT
TRBJ1-2 | TRBV6-5 | NA | TRBD1 | CASSLGQIYGYTF | TGTGCCAGCAGCCTGGGACAGATCTATGGCTACACCTTC
TRBJ2-5 | TRBV19 | NA | TRBD1 | CASSIGTGAGETQYF | TGTGCCAGTAGTATCGGGACAGGGGCGGGAGAGACCCAGTACTTC
TRBJ1-1 | TRBV7-9 | NA | TRBD1 | CASSLGQVNTEAFF | TGTGCCAGCAGCCTGGGACAGGTGAACACTGAAGCTTTCTTT
TRBJ2-7 | TRBV6-1 | NA | NA | CATERTASYEQYF | TGTGCCACCGAGAGGACAGCCTCCTACGAGCAGTACTTC